This T cell receptor beta chain was recovered during a study of blood T cell repertoires in COVID-19. Across the whole study: Sample material is recorded as cDNA or gDNA derived from T cells, B-cell-depleted T cells, or PBMCs.

Sequencing used immunoSEQ multiplex PCR; TCRdb keeps in-frame clones, though not all of them. Altogether 150,000 to 250,000 clones are present, 80% to 90% being singletons, with the ten largest covering about 12%. CDR1 and CDR2 from the germline V gene are DFQATT and SNEGSKA (reference sequence). V was shortened by 2 bases and J by 4 bases, with 3 bases between the two germline ends. The CDR3 extends over 11 amino acids. The origin of this receptor is a man between 40 and 49 years old who had recovered from COVID-19. The sample comprised PBMCs or T cells enriched from blood (not recorded which). The V call is TRBV20-1, the J call TRBJ1-5, with unresolved D. In DNA form, the CDR3 reads TGCAGTGCTAGACTGAATCAGCCCCAGCATTTT. Translated: CSARLNQPQHF.